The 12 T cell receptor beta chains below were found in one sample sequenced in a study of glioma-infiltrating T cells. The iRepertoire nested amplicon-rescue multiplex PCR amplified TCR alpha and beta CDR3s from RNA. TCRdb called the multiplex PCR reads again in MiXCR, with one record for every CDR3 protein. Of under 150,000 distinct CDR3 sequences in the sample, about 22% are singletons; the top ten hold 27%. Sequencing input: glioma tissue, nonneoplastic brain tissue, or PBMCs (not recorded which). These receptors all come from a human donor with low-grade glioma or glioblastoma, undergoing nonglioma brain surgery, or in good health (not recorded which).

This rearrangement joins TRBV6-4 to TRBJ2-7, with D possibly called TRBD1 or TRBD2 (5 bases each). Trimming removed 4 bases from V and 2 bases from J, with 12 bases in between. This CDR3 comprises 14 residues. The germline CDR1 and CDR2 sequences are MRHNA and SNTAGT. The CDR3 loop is CASSASRGTYEQYV. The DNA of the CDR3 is TGTGCCAGCAGTGCATCACGGGGCACCTACGAGCAGTACGTC.

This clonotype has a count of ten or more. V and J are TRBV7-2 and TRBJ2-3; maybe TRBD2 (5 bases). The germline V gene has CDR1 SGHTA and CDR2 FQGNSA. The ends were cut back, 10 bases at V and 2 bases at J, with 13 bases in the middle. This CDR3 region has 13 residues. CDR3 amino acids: CAIPPDYTDTQYF. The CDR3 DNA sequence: TGTGCCATTCCCCCCGACTACACAGATACGCAGTATTTT.

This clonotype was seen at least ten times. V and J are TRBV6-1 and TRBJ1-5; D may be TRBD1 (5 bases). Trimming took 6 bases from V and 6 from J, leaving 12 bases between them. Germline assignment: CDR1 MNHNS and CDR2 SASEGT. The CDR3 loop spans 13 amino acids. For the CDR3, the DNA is TGTGCCAGCAGGGGGGAGAAAGCTCAGCCCCAGCATTTT. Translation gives CASRGEKAQPQHF.

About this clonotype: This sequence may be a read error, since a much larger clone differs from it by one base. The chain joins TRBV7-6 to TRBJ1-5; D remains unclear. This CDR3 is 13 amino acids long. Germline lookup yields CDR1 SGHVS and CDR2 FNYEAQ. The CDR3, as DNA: TGTGCCAGCAGCGCAGTAAGGGATCAGCCCCAGCGTTTT. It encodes CASSAVRDQPQRF.

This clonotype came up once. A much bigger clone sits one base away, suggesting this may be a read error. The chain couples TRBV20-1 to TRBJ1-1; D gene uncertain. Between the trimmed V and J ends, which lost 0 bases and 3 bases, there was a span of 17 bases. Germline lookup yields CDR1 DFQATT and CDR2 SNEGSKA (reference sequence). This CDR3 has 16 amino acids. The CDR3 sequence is CSARDQRLGRDTEAFF. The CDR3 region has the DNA TGCAGTGCTAGAGATCAGAGGCTTGGAAGGGACACTGAAGCTTTCTTT.

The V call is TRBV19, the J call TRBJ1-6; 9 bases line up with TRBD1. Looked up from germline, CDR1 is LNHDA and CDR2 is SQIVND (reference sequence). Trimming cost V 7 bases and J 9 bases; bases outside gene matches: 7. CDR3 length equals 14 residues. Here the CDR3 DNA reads TGTGCCAGTAACGGAGAGACAGGGGGTTCACCCCTCCACTTT. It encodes CASNGETGGSPLHF.

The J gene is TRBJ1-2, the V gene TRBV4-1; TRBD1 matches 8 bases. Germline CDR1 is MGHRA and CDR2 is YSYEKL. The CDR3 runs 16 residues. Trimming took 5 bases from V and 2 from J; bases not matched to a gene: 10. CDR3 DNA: TGCGCCAGCAGCGAAGCCAGGACAGGGAGAAACTATGGCTACACCTTC. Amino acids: CASSEARTGRNYGYTF.

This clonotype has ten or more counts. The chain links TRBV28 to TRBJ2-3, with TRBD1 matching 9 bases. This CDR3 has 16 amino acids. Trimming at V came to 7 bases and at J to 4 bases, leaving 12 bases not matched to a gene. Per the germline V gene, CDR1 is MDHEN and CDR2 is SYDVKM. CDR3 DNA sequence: TGTGCCAGCATAGTCGCCGGGACAGGGAGCGCAGATACGCAGTATTTT. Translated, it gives CASIVAGTGSADTQYF. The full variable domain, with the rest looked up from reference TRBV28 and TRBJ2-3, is DVKVTQSSRYLVKRTGEKVFLECVQDMDHENMFWYRQDPGLGLRLIYFSYDVKMKEKGDIPEGYSVSREKKERFSLILESASTNQTSMYLCASIVAGTGSADTQYFGPGTRLTVL.

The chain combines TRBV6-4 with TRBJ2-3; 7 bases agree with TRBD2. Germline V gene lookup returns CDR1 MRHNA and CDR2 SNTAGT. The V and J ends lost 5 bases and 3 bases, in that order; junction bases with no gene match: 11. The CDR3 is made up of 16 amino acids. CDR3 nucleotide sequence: TGTGCCAGCAGTCACACCCGGACTAGTCTAACAGATACGCAGTATTTT. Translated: CASSHTRTSLTDTQYF.

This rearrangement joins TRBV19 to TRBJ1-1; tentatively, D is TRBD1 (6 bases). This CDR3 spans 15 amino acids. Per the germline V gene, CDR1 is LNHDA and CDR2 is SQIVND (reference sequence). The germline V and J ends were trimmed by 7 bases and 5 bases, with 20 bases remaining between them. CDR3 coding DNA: TGTGCCAGTACGATTGGCAGGGGCAGGAGGACTGAAGCTTTCTTT. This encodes CASTIGRGRRTEAFF. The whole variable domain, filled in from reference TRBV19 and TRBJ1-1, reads DGGITQSPKYLFRKEGQNVTLSCEQNLNHDAMYWYRQDPGQGLRLIYYSQIVNDFQKGDIAEGYSVSREKKESFPLTVTSAQKNPTAFYLCASTIGRGRRTEAFFGQGTRLTVV.

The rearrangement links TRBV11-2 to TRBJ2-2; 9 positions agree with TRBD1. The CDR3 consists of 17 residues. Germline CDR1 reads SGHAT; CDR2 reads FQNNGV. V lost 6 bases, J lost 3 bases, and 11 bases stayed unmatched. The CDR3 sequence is CASSPRLGTGHTGELFF. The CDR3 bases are TGTGCCAGCAGTCCGAGGCTTGGGACAGGGCACACCGGGGAGCTGTTTTTT.

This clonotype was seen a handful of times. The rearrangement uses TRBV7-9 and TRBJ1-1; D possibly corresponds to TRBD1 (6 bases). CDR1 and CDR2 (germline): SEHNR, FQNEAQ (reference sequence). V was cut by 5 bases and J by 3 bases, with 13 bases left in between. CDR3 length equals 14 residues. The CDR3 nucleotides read TGTGCCAGCAGCCAGAACAGGGATCACACTGAAGCTTTCTTT. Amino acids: CASSQNRDHTEAFF.